This TCR beta chain was documented in a study of T cells in Graves' hyperthyroidism and ophthalmopathy. On the study more broadly: Peripheral blood was collected at initial diagnosis, before any treatment.

The TCR beta CDR3 regions underwent amplification using RNA transcripts as the source. An initial round of RT-PCR targeting the TCR CDR3 relied on the HTBI primer set. TCRdb reprocessed the multiplex PCR reads via MiXCR and lists one record per CDR3 protein. The sample consists of hundreds of thousands of distinct CDR3 sequences, roughly 15% of them appearing once. Deletions cut 0 bases from V and 4 bases from J, with 13 bases between. The CDR3 length is 14 residues. In germline, CDR1 is DFQATT, CDR2 SNEGSKA (reference sequence). Individuals with ophthalmopathy presented a Clinical Activity Score of at least 3, a NOSPECS grade of at least 4 and a duration under 3 months. Diagnoses rested on clinical symptoms, serum thyroxine and TRAb, thyroid ultrasound and orbital computed tomography.

This sequence joins TRBV20-1 and TRBJ2-7, with a possible D match to TRBD2 (5 bases). What was sequenced was blood. The clonotype was recovered from a woman between 40 and 50 years old with Graves' ophthalmopathy. This chain's CDR3 is CSARDNGELYEQYF. The CDR3 bases are TGCAGTGCTAGAGATAACGGGGAGCTGTACGAGCAGTACTTC.